The 27 T cell receptor beta chains presented below share a single source sample, sequenced in a study of blood T cells in healthy people across ages. A J-beta primer mix and a sample-barcoded 5' primer were used in a second PCR of roughly 7 to 12 cycles. TCRdb reprocessed the 5' RACE reads via MiXCR and lists one record per CDR3 protein. The table has roughly 1.4 million distinct CDR3 sequences, almost 60% seen once. The sequencing input was blood. Receptor source: a man between 18 and 29 years old in good health.

This clonotype was seen a single time. The germline gene is not matched at one end of the junction; a read error may be the cause. The gene calls are TRBV28 and TRBJ2-4; D gene uncertain. Per germline, CDR1 MDHEN and CDR2 SYDVKM. This CDR3 has 13 residues. CDR3 residues: CTSSSHPKNIQYF. For the CDR3, the DNA is TGTACCAGCAGTTCCCATCCCAAAAACATTCAGTACTTC.

The count of this clonotype is one. The genes are TRBV20-1 and TRBJ2-5; a possible D gene is TRBD1 (6 bases). V was pared by 3 bases and J by 1 base, with 12 bases between. The V gene's germline CDR1 is DFQATT and CDR2 SNEGSKA (reference sequence). The CDR3 runs 14 residues. CDR3 nucleotide sequence: TGCAGTGCTAGGGGGACAATGCTCCAAGAGACCCAGTACTTC. Translation: CSARGTMLQETQYF.

The chain is built from TRBV11-2 and TRBJ2-2; D might be TRBD1 (5 bases). V lost 4 bases and J 1 base, leaving 10 bases between the germline ends. The CDR3 is made up of 15 amino acids. Per the germline V gene, CDR1 is SGHAT and CDR2 is FQNNGV. CDR3 in amino acids: CASSSRTLNTGELFF. The DNA of the CDR3 is TGTGCCAGCAGCTCTAGGACATTGAACACCGGGGAGCTGTTTTTT.

The chain has TRBV7-9 and TRBJ1-1; D possibly corresponds to TRBD1 (5 bases). Trimming left V 5 bases short and J 1 base short, with 14 bases between. The CDR3 extends over 15 amino acids. Germline CDR1 and CDR2: SEHNR and FQNEAQ (reference sequence). This CDR3 is CASSTLGGKNTEAFF. For the CDR3, the DNA is TGTGCCAGCAGCACCCTTGGGGGGAAGAACACTGAAGCTTTCTTT.

V is TRBV7-6 and J is TRBJ2-4, with 9 nucleotides matching TRBD1. Judging by the DNA end, TRBJ2-7 fits better; the J call may be wrong. The germline V gene encodes CDR1 SGHVS and CDR2 FNYEAQ. CDR3 length: 16 amino acids. As DNA, the CDR3 is TGTGCCAGCAGCTTAGAAAGACAGGGGGATCCCTACGAGCAGTACTTC. Amino acids: CASSLERQGDPYEQYF.

This chain links TRBV27 with TRBJ2-3, with D unclear. V was trimmed by 7 bases and J by 0 bases, leaving 8 bases between them. The germline V gene has CDR1 MNHEY and CDR2 SMNVEV (reference sequence). CDR3 length equals 13 residues. The chain's CDR3 is CASIRLSTDTQYF. The CDR3 DNA follows: TGTGCCAGCATCAGGCTGAGCACAGATACGCAGTATTTT.

The CDR3 coding sequence is TGTGCCAGCAGCCTGGACAGGCCGAGCTCCTATAATTCACCCCTCCACTTT. Its protein is CASSLDRPSSYNSPLHF. The chain links TRBV5-7 to TRBJ1-6, with 7 bases matching TRBD1. TRBV5-7 is an ORF, and what it does is uncertain. The V gene end was trimmed by 4 bases and the J gene end by 0 bases; junction bases not matched to a gene: 7. The CDR3 consists of 17 residues.

This clonotype was recorded a few times. This rearrangement joins TRBV20-1 to TRBJ1-2; 7 bases line up with TRBD1. Per germline, CDR1 DFQATT and CDR2 SNEGSKA (reference sequence). V shed 0 bases and J 5 bases; nucleotides not matched to a gene: 6. This CDR3 contains 14 residues. The CDR3 DNA is TGCAGTGCTAGAGATGTTACAGGGGCTTATGGCTACACCTTC. Protein sequence: CSARDVTGAYGYTF.

The V and J genes are TRBV14 and TRBJ2-7; D remains unclear. The V gene lost 3 bases and the J gene lost 2 bases, with 5 bases spanning the gap. This CDR3 is built from 12 residues. In germline, CDR1 is SGHDN, CDR2 FVKESK. CDR3 protein: CASSHSTYEQYF. The CDR3 nucleotides are TGTGCCAGCAGCCACTCCACCTACGAGCAGTACTTC.

The chain carries TRBV2 and TRBJ1-1; unclear D gene. Germline CDR1 SNHLY, CDR2 FYNNEI. Trimming cost V 1 base and J 4 bases, with 4 bases left between them. This CDR3 region has 12 residues. CDR3: CASSEVATEAFF. The CDR3 nucleotides read TGTGCCAGCAGTGAAGTTGCCACTGAAGCTTTCTTT. The whole variable domain, filled in from reference TRBV2 and TRBJ1-1, reads EPEVTQTPSHQVTQMGQEVILRCVPISNHLYFYWYRQILGQKVEFLVSFYNNEISEKSEIFDDQFSVERPDGSNFTLKIRSTKLEDSAMYFCASSEVATEAFFGQGTRLTVV.

The rearrangement links TRBV6-5 to TRBJ2-1; D is uncertain. Per the germline V gene, CDR1 is MNHEY and CDR2 is SVGAGI. Between the trimmed V and J ends, which lost 2 bases and 10 bases, there was a span of 9 bases. The CDR3 spans 12 residues. The CDR3 region is CASSYIRGEQFF. The CDR3 nucleotides are TGTGCCAGCAGTTACATACGTGGAGAGCAGTTCTTC.

This clonotype was seen a few times. The V gene is TRBV10-3, the J gene TRBJ2-7, with D hard to call. Germline V gene data show CDR1 as ENHRY and CDR2 as SYGVKD. The CDR3 loop spans 11 amino acids. V lost 7 bases and J lost 7, with 11 bases in between. In nucleotides, the CDR3 is TGTGCCATCACTCGAGGCGAGGAGCAGTACTTC. Translated: CAITRGEEQYF.

V and J are TRBV9 and TRBJ2-2; 14 nucleotides match TRBD2. The CDR3 extends over 17 amino acids. The V segment lost 2 bases and the J segment 4 bases; nucleotides outside the gene matches: 4. The germline V gene encodes CDR1 SGDLS and CDR2 YYNGEE. CDR3 residues: CASSVAGLAGATGELFF. In DNA form, the CDR3 reads TGTGCCAGCAGCGTGGCGGGACTAGCGGGAGCCACCGGGGAGCTGTTTTTT. The whole variable domain, filled in from reference TRBV9 and TRBJ2-2, reads DSGVTQTPKHLITATGQRVTLRCSPRSGDLSVYWYQQSLDQGLQFLIQYYNGEERAKGNILERFSAQQFPDLHSELNLSSLELGDSALYFCASSVAGLAGATGELFFGEGSRLTVL.

The chain has TRBV6-5 and TRBJ2-4; D ambiguous. Germline V gives CDR1 MNHEY, CDR2 SVGAGI. The CDR3 consists of 16 residues. Trimming cost V 6 bases and J 7 bases, with 22 bases left between them. The DNA for the CDR3 is TGTGCCAGCAGCCCCTCCCTTTTCCGGACCGATAACATTCAGTACTTC. It encodes CASSPSLFRTDNIQYF.

The J gene is TRBJ2-7, the V gene TRBV25-1; D is possibly TRBD2 (5 bases). The CDR3 totals 14 residues. The V end was cut by 4 bases, the J end by 6 bases, with 16 bases between. Per the germline V gene, CDR1 is MGHDK and CDR2 is SYGVNS. CDR3 in DNA: TGTGCCAGCAGTGGCCCTCCGGAGCGGAGCGAGCAGTACTTC. Translation gives CASSGPPERSEQYF.

This chain uses TRBV29-1 with TRBJ2-3; D might be TRBD2 (6 bases). The CDR3 sequence is 14 residues long. Trimming stripped 3 bases from V and 3 bases from J, with 13 bases between. CDR1 is SQVTM, CDR2 ANQGSEA, per germline. CDR3 in amino acids: CSVDLGLETDTQYF. The CDR3 coding sequence is TGCAGCGTTGATTTGGGACTGGAGACAGATACGCAGTATTTT.

The chain is built from TRBV20-1 and TRBJ1-6; 8 nucleotides match TRBD1. V was pared by 6 bases and J by 12 bases, with 10 bases of the junction left unmatched. There are 13 residues in the CDR3. The V gene's germline CDR1 is DFQATT and CDR2 SNEGSKA (reference sequence). The CDR3: CSASDRAYRPLHF. The CDR3 nucleotides read TGCAGTGCCTCGGACAGGGCATATCGACCCCTCCACTTT.

The gene calls are TRBV5-1 and TRBJ2-7; 7 nucleotides agree with TRBD2. There are 16 residues in the CDR3. CDR1 SGHRS and CDR2 YFSETQ come from the germline V gene. Trimming cost V 1 base and J 1 base; bases outside gene matches: 8. In DNA form, the CDR3 reads TGCGCCAGCAGCTTGAAGCTAGCGGTGGATTCCTACGAGCAGTACTTC. Residues: CASSLKLAVDSYEQYF.

V usage is TRBV5-1 and J usage is TRBJ2-7, with D maybe TRBD2 (6 bases). CDR1 SGHRS and CDR2 YFSETQ come from the germline V gene. This CDR3 contains 15 residues. V was clipped by 4 bases and J by 6 bases, with 20 bases between them. CDR3 bases: TGCGCCAGCAGCAACCGGGACTTTAATAAGGGCGAGCAGTACTTC. Its protein is CASSNRDFNKGEQYF.

This clonotype has just a few counts. The J gene is TRBJ2-7, the V gene TRBV15; maybe TRBD1 (5 bases). Per the germline V gene, CDR1 is LNHNV and CDR2 is YYDKDF (reference sequence). Between the trimmed V and J ends, which lost 0 bases and 7 bases, there was a span of 16 bases. The CDR3 length is 15 residues. In nucleotides, the CDR3 is TGTGCCACCAGCAGAGAGGAGATCAGGGTGGGGGAGCAGTACTTC. Translating gives CATSREEIRVGEQYF.

The chain is built from TRBV19 and TRBJ2-5; 8 bases map to TRBD2. The last part of the DNA fits TRBJ2-7 better; the J call may be wrong. The CDR3 consists of 17 residues. Looked up from germline, CDR1 is LNHDA and CDR2 is SQIVND (reference sequence). This chain's CDR3 is CASSIEEREREKNEQYF. The CDR3 DNA reads TGTGCCAGTAGTATTGAGGAGCGGGAGAGGGAGAAAAACGAGCAGTACTTC.

CDR3 loop: CASSRTDGAEAFF. CDR3 nucleotide sequence: TGTGCCAGCAGCCGGACCGACGGGGCTGAAGCTTTCTTT. The rearrangement uses TRBV7-2 and TRBJ1-1; D call uncertain. V lost 5 bases and J lost 6, with 13 bases in between. Per the germline V gene, CDR1 is SGHTA and CDR2 is FQGNSA. The CDR3 spans 13 residues.

The genes are TRBV14 and TRBJ2-6, with no clear D. Trimming cost V 0 bases and J 0 bases, with 15 bases left between them. CDR1 is SGHDN, CDR2 FVKESK, per germline. The CDR3 consists of 19 residues. CDR3 DNA sequence: TGTGCCAGCAGCCAAGAGTCGCGACTGCTATACTCTGGGGCCAACGTCCTGACTTTC. Translation gives CASSQESRLLYSGANVLTF.

The rearrangement joins TRBV4-1 to TRBJ1-1; the match to TRBD1 covers 7 bases. Germline V gene data show CDR1 as MGHRA and CDR2 as YSYEKL. The CDR3 extends over 14 amino acids. Trimming cost V 1 base and J 6 bases; bases outside gene matches: 5. CDR3 in amino acids: CASSQGQGGAEAFF. DNA for the CDR3: TGCGCCAGCAGCCAAGGACAGGGTGGCGCTGAAGCTTTCTTT.

V gene TRBV2 combines with J gene TRBJ2-2; D is undetermined. Germline assignment: CDR1 SNHLY and CDR2 FYNNEI. The CDR3 runs to 14 residues. Trimming took 4 bases from V and 0 from J, leaving 6 bases between them. The CDR3 DNA follows: TGTGCCAGCAGTGGGCAGGCGAACACCGGGGAGCTGTTTTTT. Encoded protein: CASSGQANTGELFF.

This clonotype is a singleton in its sample. The V gene is TRBV20-1, the J gene TRBJ2-7, with D possibly being TRBD2 (5 bases). Germline values: CDR1 DFQATT, CDR2 SNEGSKA (reference sequence). The CDR3 runs 14 residues. With 0 bases removed from V and 3 bases from J, the gap between germline ends came to 12 bases. CDR3: CSAREGMRVYEQYF. The CDR3 nucleotides read TGCAGTGCTAGAGAAGGGATGAGGGTCTACGAGCAGTACTTC.

V is TRBV30 and J is TRBJ2-1, with D unresolved. The CDR3 has 10 amino acids. V shed 0 bases and J shed 9 bases, with 3 bases lying between them. Germline V gives CDR1 GTSNPN, CDR2 SVGIG (reference sequence). DNA of the CDR3: TGTGCCTGGAGTGTTGGTGAGCAGTTCTTC. Translating gives CAWSVGEQFF.